The 24 T cell receptor beta chains listed next were all sequenced from one sample in a study of blood T cell repertoires in COVID-19. Measured with immunoSEQ multiplex PCR; TCRdb has only the in-frame clones, and not every one. The sample has about 350,000 clones, roughly nine tenths seen once; the top ten hold 3% to 4.5%. The sample was peripheral blood. These receptors were taken from a woman between 55 and 75 years old with COVID-19, enrolled during active disease.

The CDR3 nucleotides read TGTGCCAGCAGCTTATCGACCTCGTGGCAGGCCAGGACCGGGGAGCTGTTTTTT. This encodes CASSLSTSWQARTGELFF. The rearrangement links TRBV11-2 to TRBJ2-2; unclear D gene. CDR3 length equals 18 residues. V was shortened by 2 bases and J by 5 bases, with 21 bases between the two germline ends. Germline CDR1 SGHAT, CDR2 FQNNGV. Drawing the rest from reference TRBV11-2 and TRBJ2-2, the complete variable domain is EAGVAQSPRYKIIEKRQSVAFWCNPISGHATLYWYQQILGQGPKLLIQFQNNGVVDDSQLPKDRFSAERLKGVDSTLKIQPAKLEDSAVYLCASSLSTSWQARTGELFFGEGSRLTVL.

This clone has just a few counts. The rearrangement joins TRBV28 to TRBJ1-2; no clear D. The CDR3 is made up of 14 amino acids. Germline CDR1 is MDHEN and CDR2 is SYDVKM. Trimming left V 6 bases short and J 4 bases short, with 15 bases between. CDR3 nucleotides: TGTGCCAGCAGCGAAGAGATCGCACTCTATGGCTACACCTTC. Its protein product is CASSEEIALYGYTF.

The DNA of the CDR3 is TGCAGTGCCACTTACGGGTACGAGCAGTACTTC. Amino acids: CSATYGYEQYF. The genes are TRBV20-1 and TRBJ2-7; D remains unclear. Trimming stripped 6 bases from V and 4 bases from J, with 10 bases between. Germline assignment: CDR1 DFQATT and CDR2 SNEGSKA (reference sequence). The CDR3 covers 11 residues.

This sequence joins TRBV4-2 and TRBJ2-1, with TRBD2 matching over 8 bases. The V gene end was trimmed by 2 bases and the J gene end by 7 bases; junction bases not matched to a gene: 10. This CDR3 region has 16 residues. The germline CDR1 and CDR2 sequences are LGHNA and YNFKEQ. DNA of the CDR3: TGTGCCAGCAGCCAACTTCCTGGCGGGGGGTTTAATGAGCAGTTCTTC. It is translated as CASSQLPGGGFNEQFF.

The CDR3 here is CASSSPGHEKGNTIYF. CDR3 nucleotide sequence: TGTGCCAGCAGCTCCCCGGGACACGAAAAAGGAAACACCATATATTTT. The chain couples TRBV11-2 to TRBJ1-3; weak D call: TRBD1 (6 bases). Germline V gene data show CDR1 as SGHAT and CDR2 as FQNNGV. The CDR3 loop spans 16 amino acids. Trimming pared 4 bases from V and 4 bases from J, leaving 17 bases between.

This clone appeared a single time. V and J are TRBV13 and TRBJ2-3; 8 bases fit TRBD1. Looked up from germline, CDR1 is PRHDT and CDR2 is FYEKMQ (reference sequence). V shed 5 bases, J shed 4 bases, and the junction held 8 bases outside the gene matches. The CDR3 is 15 residues long. This chain's CDR3 is CASSPRSQGADTQYF. The CDR3 nucleotides are TGTGCCAGCAGCCCCCGCTCACAGGGGGCAGATACGCAGTATTTT.

V usage is TRBV9 and J usage is TRBJ1-2, with no clear D. Trimming pared 0 bases from V and 0 bases from J, leaving 9 bases between. CDR3 length equals 15 residues. CDR1 SGDLS and CDR2 YYNGEE come from the germline V gene. In nucleotides, the CDR3 is TGTGCCAGCAGCGTAGGACTCAAAGCTAACTATGGCTACACCTTC. This translates into CASSVGLKANYGYTF. Drawing the rest from reference TRBV9 and TRBJ1-2, the complete variable domain is DSGVTQTPKHLITATGQRVTLRCSPRSGDLSVYWYQQSLDQGLQFLIQYYNGEERAKGNILERFSAQQFPDLHSELNLSSLELGDSALYFCASSVGLKANYGYTFGSGTRLTVV.

The chain employs TRBV7-8 and TRBJ1-1; 10 nucleotides align to TRBD1. Germline loops: CDR1 SGHVS, CDR2 FQNEAQ. CDR3 length: 17 residues. Germline trimming cut 5 bases from V and 4 bases from J; bases unmatched to any gene: 13. The CDR3 sequence is CASSMSRDRGWRTEAFF. The CDR3 DNA reads as TGTGCCAGCAGCATGAGCCGGGACAGGGGTTGGCGCACTGAAGCTTTCTTT.

This clone was detected only a few times. The rearrangement uses TRBV19 and TRBJ1-2; 7 bases map to TRBD1. CDR3 length: 15 amino acids. V was pared by 5 bases and J by 4 bases, with 10 bases of the junction left unmatched. CDR1 is LNHDA, CDR2 SQIVND, per germline (reference sequence). CDR3 in amino acids: CASSAGGSDTYGYTF. The CDR3 DNA is TGTGCCAGTAGTGCAGGGGGTTCGGACACCTATGGCTACACCTTC.

The chain has TRBV11-2 and TRBJ2-3; no clear D. The CDR3 extends over 12 amino acids. From germline, CDR1 is SGHAT and CDR2 FQNNGV. The V and J ends lost 3 bases and 3 bases respectively, with 4 bases between them. The CDR3 is CASSFYTDTQYF. Here the CDR3 DNA reads TGTGCCAGCAGCTTCTATACAGATACGCAGTATTTT.

A remark on this clone: Additional DNA sequences in this sample encode the identical CDR3. The chain carries TRBV7-3 and TRBJ1-2, with D unclear. The CDR3 is 13 residues long. Trimming pared 2 bases from V and 0 bases from J, leaving 4 bases between. Germline V CDR1 and CDR2: SGHTA, FQGTGA. The CDR3 bases are TGTGCCAGCAGCTTAGAGGCTAACTATGGCTACACCTTC. This gives the protein CASSLEANYGYTF.

The CDR3 coding sequence is TGTGCCAGCTCGGACAGGGGGAATGGAAACACCATATATTTT. It encodes CASSDRGNGNTIYF. This chain joins TRBV18 and TRBJ1-3, with 10 nucleotides matching TRBD1. The CDR3 is 14 amino acids. Germline CDR1 and CDR2: KGHSH and LQKENI. With V trimmed by 6 bases and J by 3 bases, 2 bases remained unmatched.

The CDR3 loop is CASSYRTGVTEKLFF. Here the CDR3 DNA reads TGTGCCAGCAGCTATCGGACAGGCGTCACCGAAAAACTGTTTTTT. The chain is built from TRBV7-2 and TRBJ1-4; 7 positions match TRBD1. With V trimmed by 4 bases and J by 8 bases, 10 bases remained unmatched. Germline V CDR1 and CDR2: SGHTA, FQGNSA. The length of the CDR3 is 15 residues.

This clone has only a few counts. The chain has TRBV2 and TRBJ1-2; 8 positions match TRBD1. Trimming took 0 bases from V and 8 from J; bases not matched to a gene: 5. Germline loops: CDR1 SNHLY, CDR2 FYNNEI. The CDR3 has 14 amino acids. CDR3 sequence reads: CASSEAWTGKGYTF. CDR3 coding DNA: TGTGCCAGCAGTGAAGCGTGGACAGGGAAGGGCTACACCTTC.

Only one count was recorded for this clone. The chain is built from TRBV28 and TRBJ1-6; TRBD1 matches at 12 bases. CDR1 is MDHEN and CDR2 is SYDVKM in the germline V gene. V lost 5 bases and J lost 13; bases outside the gene matches: 9. This CDR3 region has 15 residues. The CDR3 sequence is CASSPQGQGAAPLHF. CDR3 nucleotides: TGTGCCAGCAGTCCCCAGGGACAGGGGGCGGCCCCCCTCCACTTT.

V gene TRBV3-1 (or the pseudogene TRBV3-2) combines with J gene TRBJ2-7; the match to TRBD1 covers 8 bases. The germline CDR1 and CDR2 sequences are LGHDT and YNNKEL (reference sequence). CDR3 size: 14 residues. Losses at the gene ends were 3 bases for V and 2 bases for J; bases not matched to a gene: 3. The CDR3 loop is CASSQTGVAYEQYF. Here the CDR3 DNA reads TGTGCCAGCAGCCAGACAGGGGTGGCCTACGAGCAGTACTTC.

The rearrangement uses TRBV11-2 and TRBJ1-2; D gene uncertain. This CDR3 contains 15 residues. With 10 bases removed from V and 0 bases from J, the gap between germline ends came to 18 bases. Looked up from germline, CDR1 is SGHAT and CDR2 is FQNNGV. The CDR3 sequence is CATRTVRRANYGYTF. CDR3 in DNA: TGTGCCACCAGAACTGTCCGAAGAGCTAACTATGGCTACACCTTC.

This rearrangement joins TRBV6-6 to TRBJ2-2; D is perhaps TRBD2 (6 bases). CDR1 MNHNY and CDR2 SVGAGI come from the germline V gene (reference sequence). The V end was cut by 8 bases, the J end by 7 bases, with 14 bases between. The CDR3 consists of 13 residues. The CDR3 bases are TGTGCCAGCTCGGCAGGGAGGATCGGGGAGCTGTTTTTT. Translation: CASSAGRIGELFF.

The chain links TRBV19 to TRBJ2-5; 11 positions match TRBD1. The CDR3 loop spans 14 amino acids. V was clipped by 5 bases and J by 7 bases; unmatched bases: 6. Germline CDR1 LNHDA, CDR2 SQIVND (reference sequence). Here the CDR3 reads CASSDGQGAGTQYF. Written as DNA, the CDR3 is TGTGCCAGTAGTGACGGACAGGGGGCTGGGACCCAGTACTTC.

V gene TRBV19 combines with J gene TRBJ1-3; 7 nucleotides agree with TRBD1. CDR3 length equals 17 residues. Germline CDR1 is LNHDA and CDR2 is SQIVND (reference sequence). V lost 5 bases to trimming and J lost 0 bases; unmatched junction nucleotides: 10. CDR3 sequence (DNA): TGTGCCAGTAGTTCCCCTGGACAGGCGGACTCTGGAAACACCATATATTTT. It codes for CASSSPGQADSGNTIYF. The full variable domain, completed using reference TRBV19 and TRBJ1-3, is DGGITQSPKYLFRKEGQNVTLSCEQNLNHDAMYWYRQDPGQGLRLIYYSQIVNDFQKGDIAEGYSVSREKKESFPLTVTSAQKNPTAFYLCASSSPGQADSGNTIYFGEGSWLTVV.

In this sample, this clone turned up a few times. V and J are TRBV7-8 and TRBJ1-2; D ambiguous. In germline, CDR1 is SGHVS, CDR2 FQNEAQ. The germline V and J ends were trimmed by 5 bases and 0 bases, with 16 bases remaining between them. The CDR3 sequence is 16 residues long. CDR3 sequence: CASSLRDNSPNYGYTF. The CDR3 region has the DNA TGTGCCAGCAGCCTGAGAGACAACTCCCCTAACTATGGCTACACCTTC. The whole variable domain, filled in from reference TRBV7-8 and TRBJ1-2, reads GAGVSQSPRYKVAKRGQDVALRCDPISGHVSLFWYQQALGQGPEFLTYFQNEAQLDKSGLPSDRFFAERPEGSVSTLKIQRTQQEDSAVYLCASSLRDNSPNYGYTFGSGTRLTVV.

The rearrangement uses TRBV5-5 and TRBJ1-2; TRBD1 is a possible D gene (5 bases). V lost 4 bases, J lost 2 bases, and 9 bases lay in between. In germline, CDR1 is SGHKS, CDR2 YYEKEE (reference sequence). The CDR3 runs 13 residues. The CDR3 coding sequence is TGTGCCAGCAGCGAGTGGGGCAACTATGGCTACACCTTC. Its protein product is CASSEWGNYGYTF.

The chain combines TRBV5-1 with TRBJ2-2, with a possible D match to TRBD1 (6 bases). The V gene's germline CDR1 is SGHRS and CDR2 YFSETQ. This CDR3 is 14 amino acids long. Trimming shortened V by 5 bases and J by 2 bases, and 10 bases separated the two germline ends. As DNA, the CDR3 is TGCGCCAGCAGTACAGGGCCTAACACCGGGGAGCTGTTTTTT. Amino acid sequence: CASSTGPNTGELFF.

V and J are TRBV25-1 and TRBJ2-7; tentative D call: TRBD1 (6 bases). Trimming left V 4 bases short and J 0 bases short, with 13 bases between. The length of the CDR3 is 15 residues. CDR1 is MGHDK and CDR2 is SYGVNS in the germline V gene. The CDR3 sequence: CASSVTGHISYEQYF. Written as DNA, the CDR3 is TGTGCCAGCAGTGTAACAGGGCACATCTCCTACGAGCAGTACTTC.